The clone carrying this T cell receptor beta chain was seen more than once but under ten times. These data are taken from a study of blood T cell repertoires in COVID-19. The study drew participants aged about 18 to 89 years from 20 to 30 US areas. As originally analysed: The authors estimated nucleated cell counts from reference gene primer amplification. Method: immunoSEQ multiplex PCR; TCRdb's copy keeps in-frame clones and lacks some. That table supplies the V and J calls and clone size; D and trimming were determined from the DNA. The sample lists 200,000 to 300,000 clones, around 90% occurring once. V was pared by 3 bases and J by 2 bases, with 6 bases of the junction left unmatched. This CDR3 is 16 amino acids long. Germline V gene lookup returns CDR1 LNHDA and CDR2 SQIVND (reference sequence).

This sequence originates from a woman aged 35 to 49 who had been exposed to COVID-19. The chain recombines TRBV19 with TRBJ1-3, with 8 bases lining up with TRBD1. The material sequenced was PBMCs or T cells enriched from blood (not recorded which). The CDR3 reads CASSMPDRGTGNTIYF. CDR3 nucleotides: TGTGCCAGTAGTATGCCAGACAGGGGAACTGGAAACACCATATATTTT.